A selection of T cell receptor beta chains follows, all from one sample in a study of response to subunit inactivated influenza vaccine. TCRdb passed the RT-PCR reads through MiXCR, listing each CDR3 protein once. The sample contains under 800,000 distinct CDR3 sequences, about 14% of which appear only once. The source was PBMCs from blood, collected about 14 days before vaccination. All receptors derive from a man in his forties or fifties who received an inactivated influenza vaccine. Both conserved end residues are part of each CDR3. The D gene is left open where the match is weak. Expanded clones are given a class, and other clones once, few, many or no size at all.

clone_size: few; j_call: TRBJ2-2; d_call: .; v_call: TRBV21-1; cdr3_nt: TGTGCCAGCAGCAAAGCCCTCGACTTTAGCGGGATAGCCGGGGATCTGTTTTTT; cdr3_aa: CASSKALDFSGIAGDLFF
clone_size: few; j_call: TRBJ2-3; d_call: .; v_call: TRBV20-1; cdr3_nt: TGCAGTGCTAGGTCTGGGGATACGCAGTATTTT; cdr3_aa: CSARSGDTQYF
clone_size: many; j_call: TRBJ2-5; d_call: .; v_call: TRBV11-2; cdr3_nt: TGTGCCAGCAGCTTCGGACGAACAGAGACCCAGTACTTC; cdr3_aa: CASSFGRTETQYF
clone_size: many; j_call: TRBJ1-1; d_call: TRBD1; v_call: TRBV12-3/TRBV12-4; cdr3_nt: TGTGCCAGCAGAAGGGACAGCCAAGCTTTCTTT; cdr3_aa: CASRRDSQAFF
clone_size: .; j_call: TRBJ2-1; d_call: TRBD1; v_call: TRBV20-1; cdr3_nt: TGCAGTGGAGGGCAGGGGGCTCGGAATGAGCAGTTCTTC; cdr3_aa: CSGGQGARNEQFF
clone_size: many; j_call: TRBJ2-1; d_call: .; v_call: TRBV5-1; cdr3_nt: TGCGCCAGCAGCTTGGCCAGCGGCCCCTACAATGAGCAGTTCTTC; cdr3_aa: CASSLASGPYNEQFF
clone_size: few; j_call: TRBJ2-7; d_call: .; v_call: TRBV29-1; cdr3_nt: TGCAGCGTTGGGAACGGAGGGGACGAGCAGTACTTC; cdr3_aa: CSVGNGGDEQYF
clone_size: few; j_call: TRBJ1-2; d_call: TRBD1; v_call: TRBV30; cdr3_nt: TGTGCCTGGAGCAAGGGACAGGGGGCCGATGGCTACACCTTC; cdr3_aa: CAWSKGQGADGYTF
clone_size: .; j_call: TRBJ2-1; d_call: TRBD2; v_call: TRBV11-3; cdr3_nt: TGTGTCAGCAGCTTAGGACCAAAGAGCGGGAGGGTCGGGATCGGGTCCTACAATGAGCAGTTCTTC; cdr3_aa: CVSSLGPKSGRVGIGSYNEQFF
clone_size: many; j_call: TRBJ2-2; d_call: .; v_call: TRBV5-1; cdr3_nt: TGCGCCAGCAGCTTGGAAGTCGCGGGGATCGGGGAGCTGTTTTTT; cdr3_aa: CASSLEVAGIGELFF
clone_size: .; j_call: TRBJ1-6; d_call: .; v_call: TRBV5-1; cdr3_nt: TGCGCCAGCAGCTCTAGGTATGGCGGAGATTCACCCCTCCACTTT; cdr3_aa: CASSSRYGGDSPLHF
clone_size: few; j_call: TRBJ2-7; d_call: .; v_call: TRBV6-2/TRBV6-3; cdr3_nt: TGTGCCAGCAGCCCCCCCGGGACACGGCGATACGAGCAGTACTTC; cdr3_aa: CASSPPGTRRYEQYF